The next 26 T cell receptor beta chains were all read from a single sample in a study of early T cells in non-severe SARS-CoV-2 infection. TCRdb reanalysed the 5' RACE reads using MiXCR and keeps one entry per CDR3 protein. The sample yields some 48,000 distinct CDR3 sequences, about 4.6% seen once. Input material: whole blood. These receptors originate from an adult who was a healthcare worker with PCR-confirmed SARS-CoV-2 infection or an uninfected control (not recorded which).

At least ten counts were recorded for this clonotype. The chain links TRBV13 to TRBJ2-1; tentative D call: TRBD2 (5 bases). V lost 5 bases and J 5 bases, leaving 13 bases between the germline ends. Germline CDR1 reads PRHDT; CDR2 reads FYEKMQ (reference sequence). The CDR3 contains 14 residues. CDR3: CASSRTPPNNEQFF. CDR3 nucleotides: TGTGCCAGCAGCCGGACTCCACCAAACAATGAGCAGTTCTTC.

The chain combines TRBV20-1 with TRBJ2-7; 12 nucleotides align to TRBD2. The germline gives CDR1 DFQATT, CDR2 SNEGSKA (reference sequence). The V gene end was trimmed by 5 bases and the J gene end by 6 bases; junction bases not matched to a gene: 8. There are 14 residues in the CDR3. The CDR3 sequence: CSAPPSGRGGEQYF. The CDR3 DNA follows: TGCAGTGCTCCTCCTAGCGGGAGGGGCGGCGAGCAGTACTTC.

The sample holds many counts of this clonotype. The gene calls are TRBV30 and TRBJ2-2; possibly TRBD1 for D (6 bases). V was shortened by 4 bases and J by 4 bases, with 22 bases between the two germline ends. Germline V gene sequence: CDR1 GTSNPN, CDR2 SVGIG (reference sequence). CDR3 size: 17 residues. The CDR3 protein is CAWIVPEQQGSTGELFF. CDR3 in DNA: TGTGCCTGGATCGTCCCCGAGCAGCAGGGGTCCACCGGGGAGCTGTTTTTT. Full variable domain (rest looked up from reference TRBV30 and TRBJ2-2): SQTIHQWPATLVQPVGSPLSLECTVEGTSNPNLYWYRQAAGRGLQLLFYSVGIGQISSEVPQNLSASRPQDRQFILSSKKLLLSDSGFYLCAWIVPEQQGSTGELFFGEGSRLTVL.

This chain connects TRBV24-1 to TRBJ2-7, with 11 bases matching TRBD2. V lost 5 bases and J lost 2; bases outside the gene matches: 7. CDR3 length: 16 residues. Germline values: CDR1 KGHDR, CDR2 SFDVKD. The CDR3, as DNA: TGTGCCACCAGTGGAGGGACTAGCGGACTAGCCTACGAGCAGTACTTC. Its protein product is CATSGGTSGLAYEQYF.

Only one count was recorded for this clonotype. A much larger clonotype is one base distant, so this may be a read error. The chain employs TRBV24-1 and TRBJ2-7, with D perhaps matching TRBD2 (6 bases). The CDR3 length is 10 residues. The V and J ends lost 11 bases and 6 bases respectively, with 10 bases between them. Germline loops: CDR1 KGHDR, CDR2 SFDVKD. The CDR3 DNA is TGTGCCAACACCGGGGGCGAGCAGTACTTC. Its translation: CANTGGEQYF.

This clonotype was observed many times. The V gene is TRBV6-1, the J gene TRBJ1-6, with D maybe TRBD1 (5 bases). From germline, CDR1 is MNHNS and CDR2 SASEGT. Between the trimmed V and J ends, which lost 3 bases and 5 bases, there was a span of 14 bases. The CDR3 loop spans 16 amino acids. DNA of the CDR3: TGTGCCAGCAGTGATCTCAGGGAAAGGAATAATTCACCCCTCCACTTT. This gives the protein CASSDLRERNNSPLHF.

In its sample, this clonotype was seen many times. V gene TRBV5-1 combines with J gene TRBJ2-1; weak D call: TRBD2 (5 bases). The germline V gene encodes CDR1 SGHRS and CDR2 YFSETQ. The V end lost 4 bases, the J end lost 9 bases, and 11 bases lay between the germline ends. The CDR3 runs 12 residues. The CDR3 bases are TGCGCCAGCAGCGTACTAGGTAGTGAGCAGTTCTTC. Protein sequence: CASSVLGSEQFF. Variable domain in full (rest from reference TRBV5-1 and TRBJ2-1): KAGVTQTPRYLIKTRGQQVTLSCSPISGHRSVSWYQQTPGQGLQFLFEYFSETQRNKGNFPGRFSGRQFSNSRSEMNVSTLELGDSALYLCASSVLGSEQFFGPGTRLTVL.

This clonotype was counted many times. CDR3 bases: TGCGCCAGCAGCTCCCGAGCGGGGGACTACAATGAGCAGTTCTTC. Residues: CASSSRAGDYNEQFF. The V and J genes are TRBV5-1 and TRBJ2-1; 8 nucleotides align to TRBD2. V lost 3 bases and J lost 3; bases outside the gene matches: 5. Germline values: CDR1 SGHRS, CDR2 YFSETQ. The CDR3 extends over 15 amino acids.

At least ten counts were recorded for this clonotype. This CDR3 is CASSSGAFGRDEQFF. Written as DNA, the CDR3 is TGTGCCAGCAGTTCAGGGGCCTTTGGGAGGGATGAGCAGTTCTTC. The chain is built from TRBV6-2 or TRBV6-3 and TRBJ2-1; perhaps TRBD2 as D (7 bases). V gave up 4 bases and J gave up 8 bases, with 18 bases separating them. The CDR3 is 15 residues long. Germline assignment: CDR1 MNHEY and CDR2 SVGEGT.

This clonotype appeared many times. This chain links TRBV7-2 with TRBJ2-1; TRBD2 aligns across 10 bases. Per the germline V gene, CDR1 is SGHTA and CDR2 is FQGNSA. The CDR3 sequence is 17 residues long. V trimming: 1 base; J trimming: 8 bases; junction bases outside the gene matches: 11. CDR3 sequence: CASSLVPGLSGRHEQFF. As DNA, the CDR3 is TGTGCCAGCAGCTTAGTCCCGGGGCTTAGCGGGAGGCATGAGCAGTTCTTC.

In this sample, this clonotype turned up a few times. The chain is built from TRBV6-2 or TRBV6-3 and TRBJ2-1, with D perhaps matching TRBD2 (6 bases). Trimming cost V 0 bases and J 7 bases, with 16 bases left between them. Germline CDR1 reads MNHEY; CDR2 reads SVGEGT. This CDR3 spans 16 amino acids. The CDR3 DNA reads TGTGCCAGCAGTTACTCTTCCAGGGACTGGGGGAATGAGCAGTTCTTC. Translated: CASSYSSRDWGNEQFF.

This clonotype has at least ten counts. The chain carries TRBV29-1 and TRBJ1-1; 9 bases are a match to TRBD1. The CDR3 sequence is 10 residues long. With 6 bases clipped from V and 10 bases from J, the junction kept 3 bases outside the gene matches. Per germline, CDR1 SQVTM and CDR2 ANQGSEA. Written as DNA, the CDR3 is TGCAGCGTGGACAGGGGTCGAGCTTTCTTT. Residues: CSVDRGRAFF.

This clonotype was observed many times. The chain has TRBV5-1 and TRBJ2-2; 7 nucleotides match TRBD2. Trimming took 1 base from V and 4 from J; bases not matched to a gene: 13. Germline values: CDR1 SGHRS, CDR2 YFSETQ. This CDR3 region has 18 residues. The CDR3 here is CASSLFIEASGITGELFF. In DNA, the CDR3 is TGCGCCAGCAGCTTGTTTATTGAGGCTAGCGGAATCACCGGGGAGCTGTTTTTT.

This clonotype was seen ten or more times. This chain joins TRBV29-1 and TRBJ2-1; 8 nucleotides align to TRBD2. Trimming took 4 bases from V and 7 from J; bases not matched to a gene: 9. The CDR3 totals 14 residues. The germline V gene encodes CDR1 SQVTM and CDR2 ANQGSEA. The CDR3 DNA follows: TGCAGCGTTGGGGAAGCGGGAGTAAGGAATGAGCAGTTCTTC. Its translation is CSVGEAGVRNEQFF.

This chain links TRBV29-1 with TRBJ1-1; no clear D. This CDR3 has 14 amino acids. V gave up 4 bases and J gave up 5 bases, with 17 bases separating them. Germline V CDR1 and CDR2: SQVTM, ANQGSEA. In DNA, the CDR3 is TGCAGCGTTGCGGCAGGACCCCCGGGGACTGAAGCTTTCTTT. As protein: CSVAAGPPGTEAFF.

This clonotype was seen at least ten times. This chain connects TRBV20-1 to TRBJ2-7; TRBD2 aligns across 7 bases. Per the germline V gene, CDR1 is DFQATT and CDR2 is SNEGSKA (reference sequence). The ends lost 2 bases at V and 3 bases at J; junction bases unmatched: 7. The CDR3 extends over 14 amino acids. DNA for the CDR3: TGCAGTGCTAGACGACTAGCTGAGGACTACGAGCAGTACTTC. This translates into CSARRLAEDYEQYF.

This clonotype has a count of ten or more. V usage is TRBV5-1 and J usage is TRBJ1-3; D call uncertain. Germline V lookup: CDR1 SGHRS, CDR2 YFSETQ. Trimming stripped 0 bases from V and 2 bases from J, with 9 bases between. This CDR3 comprises 15 residues. Written as DNA, the CDR3 is TGCGCCAGCAGCTTGGAGGCAGGACCTGGAAACACCATATATTTT. Translated: CASSLEAGPGNTIYF.

This clonotype was recorded a few times. The CDR3 protein is CASSGDAKLFF. The CDR3 DNA is TGTGCCAGCAGTGGTGACGCTAAACTGTTTTTT. This sequence joins TRBV2 and TRBJ1-4; D gene unclear. V lost 4 bases to trimming and J lost 11 bases, with 8 bases between them. Germline CDR1 reads SNHLY; CDR2 reads FYNNEI. The CDR3 is 11 amino acids.

This clonotype was found many times. Here the CDR3 reads CSAPSAGQVDNEQFF. As DNA, the CDR3 is TGCAGTGCTCCTTCAGCGGGGCAAGTCGACAATGAGCAGTTCTTC. The chain links TRBV20-1 to TRBJ2-1; 7 bases are a match to TRBD2. With 5 bases clipped from V and 5 bases from J, the junction kept 12 bases outside the gene matches. The CDR3 length is 15 residues. CDR1 is DFQATT, CDR2 SNEGSKA, per germline (reference sequence).

In this sample, this clonotype turned up many times. One end of the junction varies from germline; a read error may be responsible. The rearrangement joins TRBV11-2 to TRBJ2-7, with 10 bases matching TRBD2. CDR1 is SGHAT, CDR2 FQNNGV, per germline. CDR3 size: 15 residues. This CDR3 reads CASSLASGRIYEQYF. CDR3 coding DNA: TGTGCCAGCAGTTTAGCTAGCGGGAGAATTTACGAGCAGTACTTC.

The chain links TRBV7-8 to TRBJ1-3; D is ambiguous. The ends were cut back, 2 bases at V and 0 bases at J, with 14 bases in the middle. The CDR3 totals 17 residues. The germline gives CDR1 SGHVS, CDR2 FQNEAQ. The CDR3 protein is CASSLPPDFSSGNTIYF. In DNA form, the CDR3 reads TGTGCCAGCAGCTTACCCCCGGACTTCTCCTCTGGAAACACCATATATTTT.

The CDR3 DNA reads as TGTGCCAGCAGCGAGCCCCCCTACGAGCAGTACTTC. Protein: CASSEPPYEQYF. The V call is TRBV2, the J call TRBJ2-7; D uncertain. Germline V gene lookup returns CDR1 SNHLY and CDR2 FYNNEI. The germline V and J ends were trimmed by 6 bases and 2 bases, with 8 bases remaining between them. CDR3 size: 12 residues.

This clonotype was recorded at least ten times. V is TRBV5-1 and J is TRBJ2-7, with 10 bases that match TRBD1. CDR1 SGHRS and CDR2 YFSETQ come from the germline V gene. The CDR3 spans 14 residues. The V and J ends lost 4 bases and 4 bases, in that order; junction bases with no gene match: 5. CDR3 sequence reads: CASSRAGQGYEQYF. As DNA, the CDR3 is TGCGCCAGCAGCCGTGCGGGACAGGGGTACGAGCAGTACTTC.

This clonotype occurred many times. V usage is TRBV3-1 and J usage is TRBJ2-1; D not resolved. The CDR3 runs to 14 residues. Trimming took off 2 bases at V and 4 bases at J, with 9 bases between the two ends. CDR1 and CDR2 from the germline V gene are LGHDT and YNNKEL (reference sequence). The CDR3 DNA is TGTGCCAGCAGCCAATCGGCTCGTTACAATGAGCAGTTCTTC. This translates into CASSQSARYNEQFF.

This clonotype was detected many times. The rearrangement links TRBV5-1 to TRBJ2-3; TRBD1 agrees at 8 bases. CDR1 and CDR2 from the germline V gene are SGHRS and YFSETQ. Trimming removed 4 bases from V and 7 bases from J; junction bases left unmatched: 11. The CDR3 totals 15 residues. CDR3 in amino acids: CASSNKPGQDNTQYF. The CDR3 DNA sequence: TGCGCCAGCAGCAATAAACCGGGACAGGATAATACGCAGTATTTT.

This clonotype was counted many times. V is TRBV7-3 and J is TRBJ2-3, with D perhaps matching TRBD1 or TRBD2 (5 bases each). This CDR3 region has 15 residues. Deletions cut 5 bases from V and 2 bases from J, with 14 bases between. Germline values: CDR1 SGHTA, CDR2 FQGTGA. CDR3 residues: CASSPTGPFTDTQYF. Written as DNA, the CDR3 is TGTGCCAGCAGCCCCACGGGGCCCTTCACAGATACGCAGTATTTT.